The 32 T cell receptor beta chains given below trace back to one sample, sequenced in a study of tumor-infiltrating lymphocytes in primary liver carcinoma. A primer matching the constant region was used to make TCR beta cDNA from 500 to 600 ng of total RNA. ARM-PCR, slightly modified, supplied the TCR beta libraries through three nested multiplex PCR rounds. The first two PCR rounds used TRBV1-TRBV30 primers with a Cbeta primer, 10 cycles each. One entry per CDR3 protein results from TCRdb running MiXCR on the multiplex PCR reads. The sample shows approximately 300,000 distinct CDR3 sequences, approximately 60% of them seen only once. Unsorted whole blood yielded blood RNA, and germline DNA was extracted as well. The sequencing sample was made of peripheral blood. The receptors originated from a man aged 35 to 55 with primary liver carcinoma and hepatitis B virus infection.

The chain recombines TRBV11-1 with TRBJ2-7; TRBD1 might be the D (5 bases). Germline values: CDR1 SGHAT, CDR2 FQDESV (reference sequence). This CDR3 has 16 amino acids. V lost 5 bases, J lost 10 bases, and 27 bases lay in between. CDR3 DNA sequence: TGTGCCAGCAGCCTGAGCGTCAGGGCGTCCCTAGGGGAACAGTACTTC. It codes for CASSLSVRASLGEQYF.

The CDR3 sequence is CASSGSPQHF. In nucleotides, the CDR3 is TGTGCCAGCAGTGGTTCGCCCCAGCATTTT. The chain links TRBV21-1 to TRBJ1-5. TRBV21-1 is a documented pseudogene. CDR3 length: 10 residues.

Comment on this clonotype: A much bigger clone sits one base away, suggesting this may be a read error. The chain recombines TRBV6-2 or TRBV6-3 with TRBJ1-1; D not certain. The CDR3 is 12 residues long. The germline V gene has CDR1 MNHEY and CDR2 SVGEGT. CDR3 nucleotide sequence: TGTGCCAGCAATTACCGACAAAGACAAGCTTTCTTT. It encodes CASNYRQRQAFF.

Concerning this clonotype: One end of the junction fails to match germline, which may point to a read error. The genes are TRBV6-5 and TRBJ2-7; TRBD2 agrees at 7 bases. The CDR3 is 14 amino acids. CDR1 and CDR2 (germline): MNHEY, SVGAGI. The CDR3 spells CANSYSLAAHEQYF. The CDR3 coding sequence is TGTGCCAACAGTTACTCTCTAGCGGCCCACGAACAGTACTTC.

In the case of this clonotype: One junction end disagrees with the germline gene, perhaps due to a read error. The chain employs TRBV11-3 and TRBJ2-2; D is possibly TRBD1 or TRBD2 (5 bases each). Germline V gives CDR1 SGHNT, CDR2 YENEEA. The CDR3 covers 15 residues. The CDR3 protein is CASSPSRVGTVELFF. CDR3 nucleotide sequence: TGTGCCAGCAGTCCTAGCAGGGTCGGGACCGTGGAGCTGTTTTTT.

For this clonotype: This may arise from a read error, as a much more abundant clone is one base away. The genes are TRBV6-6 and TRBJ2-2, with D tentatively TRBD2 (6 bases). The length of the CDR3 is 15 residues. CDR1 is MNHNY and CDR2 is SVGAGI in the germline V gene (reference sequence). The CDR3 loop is CASSRTPEATGGLFF. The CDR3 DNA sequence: TGTGCCAGCAGTCGTACGCCGGAGGCCACCGGGGGGCTGTTTTTT.

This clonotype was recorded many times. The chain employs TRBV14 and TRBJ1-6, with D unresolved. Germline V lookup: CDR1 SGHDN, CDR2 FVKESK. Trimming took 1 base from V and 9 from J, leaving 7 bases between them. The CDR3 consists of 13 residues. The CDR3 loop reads CASSQGMGSPLHF. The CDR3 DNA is TGTGCCAGCAGCCAAGGGATGGGTTCACCCCTCCACTTT.

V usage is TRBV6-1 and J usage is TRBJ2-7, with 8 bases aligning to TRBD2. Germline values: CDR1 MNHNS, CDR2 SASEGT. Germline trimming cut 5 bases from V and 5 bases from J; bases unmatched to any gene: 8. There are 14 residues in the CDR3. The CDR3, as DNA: TGTGCCAGCAGTTTTGAGACTAGCGTTAACGAGCAGTACTTC. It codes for CASSFETSVNEQYF.

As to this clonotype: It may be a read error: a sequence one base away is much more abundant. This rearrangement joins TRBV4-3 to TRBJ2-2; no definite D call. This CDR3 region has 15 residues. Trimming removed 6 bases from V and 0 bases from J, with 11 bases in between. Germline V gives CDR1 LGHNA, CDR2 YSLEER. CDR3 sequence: CASSPDWANTGELFF. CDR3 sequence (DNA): TGCGCCAGCAGTCCTGACTGGGCGAACACCGGGGAGCTGTTTTTT.

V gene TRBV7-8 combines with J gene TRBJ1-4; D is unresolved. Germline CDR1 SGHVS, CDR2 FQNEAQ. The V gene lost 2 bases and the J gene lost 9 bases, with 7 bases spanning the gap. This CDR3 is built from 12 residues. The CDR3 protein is CASSLYNKKLFF. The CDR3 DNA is TGTGCCAGCAGCTTATACAATAAAAAACTGTTTTTT.

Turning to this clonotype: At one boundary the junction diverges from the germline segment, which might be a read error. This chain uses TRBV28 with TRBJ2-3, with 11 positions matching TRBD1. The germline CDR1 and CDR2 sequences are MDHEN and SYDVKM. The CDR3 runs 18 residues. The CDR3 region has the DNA TGTGCCAACAGTTTATTTAGGACAGGGGGCTATATCACAGATACGCAGTATTTT. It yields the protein CANSLFRTGGYITDTQYF. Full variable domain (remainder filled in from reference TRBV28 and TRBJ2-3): DVKVTQSSRYLVKRTGEKVFLECVQDMDHENMFWYRQDPGLGLRLIYFSYDVKMKEKGDIPEGYSVSREKKERFSLILESASTNQTSMYLCANSLFRTGGYITDTQYFGPGTRLTVL.

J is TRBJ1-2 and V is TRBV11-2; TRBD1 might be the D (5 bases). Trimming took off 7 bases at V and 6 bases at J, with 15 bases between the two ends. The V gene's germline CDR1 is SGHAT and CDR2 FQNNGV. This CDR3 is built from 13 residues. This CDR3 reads CASNLAQDHGYTF. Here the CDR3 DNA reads TGTGCCAGCAACTTGGCACAGGATCATGGCTACACCTTC. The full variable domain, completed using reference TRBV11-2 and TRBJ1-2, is EAGVAQSPRYKIIEKRQSVAFWCNPISGHATLYWYQQILGQGPKLLIQFQNNGVVDDSQLPKDRFSAERLKGVDSTLKIQPAKLEDSAVYLCASNLAQDHGYTFGSGTRLTVV.

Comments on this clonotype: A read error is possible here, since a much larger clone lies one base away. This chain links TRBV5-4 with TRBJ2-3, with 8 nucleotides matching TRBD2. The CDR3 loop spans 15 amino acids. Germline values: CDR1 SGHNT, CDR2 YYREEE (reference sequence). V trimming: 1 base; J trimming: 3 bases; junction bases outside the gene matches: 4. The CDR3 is CASSLPAGETDTQYF. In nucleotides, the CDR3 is TGTGCCAGCAGCTTGCCAGCGGGGGAGACAGATACGCAGTATTTT.

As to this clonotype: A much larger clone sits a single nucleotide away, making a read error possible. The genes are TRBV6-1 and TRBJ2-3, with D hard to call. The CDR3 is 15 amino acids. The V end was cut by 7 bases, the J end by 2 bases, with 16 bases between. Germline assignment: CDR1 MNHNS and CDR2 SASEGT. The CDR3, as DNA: TGTGCCAGCATTCCCTTTACGCGGCTCACAGATACGCAGTATTTT. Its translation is CASIPFTRLTDTQYF.

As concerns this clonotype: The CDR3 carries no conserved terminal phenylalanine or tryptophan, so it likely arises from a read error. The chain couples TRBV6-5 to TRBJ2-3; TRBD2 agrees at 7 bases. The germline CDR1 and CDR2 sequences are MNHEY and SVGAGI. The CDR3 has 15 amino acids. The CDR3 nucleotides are TGTGCCAGCTGTTACATGCGGTCGGGGGGACTTACGCAGTATTCT. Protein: CASCYMRSGGLTQYS.

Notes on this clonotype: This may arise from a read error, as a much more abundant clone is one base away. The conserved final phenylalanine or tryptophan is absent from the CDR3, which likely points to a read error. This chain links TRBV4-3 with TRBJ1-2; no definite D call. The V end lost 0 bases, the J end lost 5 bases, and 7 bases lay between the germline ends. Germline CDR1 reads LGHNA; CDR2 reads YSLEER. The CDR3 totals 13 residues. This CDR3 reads CASSQDRLYGYTL. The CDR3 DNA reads TGCGCCAGCAGCCAAGATAGGTTATATGGCTACACCCTC.

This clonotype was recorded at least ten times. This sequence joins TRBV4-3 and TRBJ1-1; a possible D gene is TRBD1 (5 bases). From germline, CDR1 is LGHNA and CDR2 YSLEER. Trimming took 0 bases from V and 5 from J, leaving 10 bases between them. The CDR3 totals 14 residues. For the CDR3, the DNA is TGCGCCAGCAGCCAAGACGGGGGGGTTACTGAAGCTTTCTTT. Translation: CASSQDGGVTEAFF.

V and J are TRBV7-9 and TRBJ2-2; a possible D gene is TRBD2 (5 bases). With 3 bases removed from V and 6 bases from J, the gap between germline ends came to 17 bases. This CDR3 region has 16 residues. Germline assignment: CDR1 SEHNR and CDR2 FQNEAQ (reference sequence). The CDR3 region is CASSFPRDSVPGELFF. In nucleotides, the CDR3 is TGTGCCAGCAGCTTCCCCCGGGATTCTGTACCCGGGGAGCTGTTTTTT.

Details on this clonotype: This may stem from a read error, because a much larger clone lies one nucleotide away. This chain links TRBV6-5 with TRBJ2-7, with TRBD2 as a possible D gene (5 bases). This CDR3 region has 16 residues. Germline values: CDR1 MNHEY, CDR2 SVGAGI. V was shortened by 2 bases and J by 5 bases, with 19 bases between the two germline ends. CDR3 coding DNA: TGTGCCAGCAGTTACAAGCTGTGGGCTAGCACTGACGAGCAGTACTTC. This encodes CASSYKLWASTDEQYF.

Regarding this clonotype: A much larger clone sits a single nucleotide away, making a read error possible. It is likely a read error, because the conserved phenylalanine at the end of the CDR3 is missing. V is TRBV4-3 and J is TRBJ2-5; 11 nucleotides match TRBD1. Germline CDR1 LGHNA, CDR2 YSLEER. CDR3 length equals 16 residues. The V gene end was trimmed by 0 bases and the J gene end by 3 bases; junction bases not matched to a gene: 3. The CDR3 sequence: CASSQEGTGGEETQYL. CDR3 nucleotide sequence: TGCGCCAGCAGCCAAGAAGGGACAGGGGGGGAAGAGACCCAGTACTTG.

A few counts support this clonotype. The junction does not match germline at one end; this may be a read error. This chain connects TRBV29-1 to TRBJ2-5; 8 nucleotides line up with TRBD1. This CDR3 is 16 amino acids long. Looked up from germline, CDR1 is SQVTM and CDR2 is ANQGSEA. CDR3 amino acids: CSLEDPRTGIGETQYF. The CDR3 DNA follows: TGCAGCCTTGAAGATCCTCGGACAGGGATTGGAGAGACCCAGTACTTC. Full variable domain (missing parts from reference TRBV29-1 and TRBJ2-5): SAVISQKPSRDICQRGTSLTIQCQVDSQVTMMFWYRQQPGQSLTLIATANQGSEATYESGFVIDKFPISRPNLTFSTLTVSNMSPEDSSIYLCSLEDPRTGIGETQYFGPGTRLLVL.

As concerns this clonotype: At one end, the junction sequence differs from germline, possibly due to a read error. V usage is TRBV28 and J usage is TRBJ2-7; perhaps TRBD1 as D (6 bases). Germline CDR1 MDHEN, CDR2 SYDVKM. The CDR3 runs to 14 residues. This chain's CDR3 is CASSLRTDYYEQYF. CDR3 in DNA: TGCGCCAGCAGTCTCAGGACAGACTACTACGAGCAATACTTC.

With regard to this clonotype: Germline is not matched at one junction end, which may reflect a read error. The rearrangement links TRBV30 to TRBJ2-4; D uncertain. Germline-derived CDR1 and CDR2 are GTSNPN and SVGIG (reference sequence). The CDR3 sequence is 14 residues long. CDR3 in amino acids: CAWSQVGTKNNQYF. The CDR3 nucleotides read TGTGCCTGGAGTCAAGTAGGAACCAAAAACAATCAGTACTTC.

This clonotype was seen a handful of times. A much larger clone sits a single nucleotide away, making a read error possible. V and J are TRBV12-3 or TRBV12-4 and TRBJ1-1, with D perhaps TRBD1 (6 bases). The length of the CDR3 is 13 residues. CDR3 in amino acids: CTSSQGLNTEAFF. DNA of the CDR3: TGTACCAGCAGCCAGGGGCTGAACACTGAAGCTTTCTTT.

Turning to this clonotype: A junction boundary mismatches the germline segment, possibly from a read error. The CDR3 is CIVLSSGDTIYF. The CDR3 nucleotides are TGCATCGTTTTGAGCTCTGGAGACACCATATATTTC. The rearrangement links TRBV29-1 to TRBJ1-3; D uncertain. Per the germline V gene, CDR1 is SQVTM and CDR2 is ANQGSEA. CDR3 length: 12 residues.

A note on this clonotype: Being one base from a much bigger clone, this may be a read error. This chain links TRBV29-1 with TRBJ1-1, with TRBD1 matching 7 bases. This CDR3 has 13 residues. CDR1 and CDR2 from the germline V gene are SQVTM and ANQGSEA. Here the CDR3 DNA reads TGCGGCGACAGACAGGGTATGAACACTGAAGCTTTCTTT. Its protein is CGDRQGMNTEAFF.

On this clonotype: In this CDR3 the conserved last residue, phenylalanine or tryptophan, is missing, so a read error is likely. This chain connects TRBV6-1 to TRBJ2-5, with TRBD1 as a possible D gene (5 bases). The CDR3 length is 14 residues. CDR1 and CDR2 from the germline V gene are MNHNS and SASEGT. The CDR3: CASSLGQNQGTQYL. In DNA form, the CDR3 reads TGTGCCAGCAGTCTCGGACAAAACCAAGGGACCCAGTACCTC.

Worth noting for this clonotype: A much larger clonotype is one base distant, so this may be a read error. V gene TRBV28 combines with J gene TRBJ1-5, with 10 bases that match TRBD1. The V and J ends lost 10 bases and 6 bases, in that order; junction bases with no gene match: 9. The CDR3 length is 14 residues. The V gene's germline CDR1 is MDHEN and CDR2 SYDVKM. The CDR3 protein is CATEGTGDSQPQHF. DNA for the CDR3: TGTGCCACCGAAGGGACAGGGGACAGTCAGCCCCAGCATTTT.

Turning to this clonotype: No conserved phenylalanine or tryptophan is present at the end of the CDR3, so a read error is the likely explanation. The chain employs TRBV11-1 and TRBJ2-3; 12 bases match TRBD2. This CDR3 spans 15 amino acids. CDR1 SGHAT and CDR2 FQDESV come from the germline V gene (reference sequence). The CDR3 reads CASSLGRLAGDMQYS. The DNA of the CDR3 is TGTGCCAGCAGCTTAGGGCGACTAGCGGGAGATATGCAGTATTCT.

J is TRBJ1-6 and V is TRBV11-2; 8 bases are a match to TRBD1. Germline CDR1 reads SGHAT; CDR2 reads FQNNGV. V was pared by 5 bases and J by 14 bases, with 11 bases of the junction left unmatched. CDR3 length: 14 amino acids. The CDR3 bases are TGTGCCAGCAGCCCCGGACAGGGATTTGAATCCCTCCACTTT. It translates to CASSPGQGFESLHF.

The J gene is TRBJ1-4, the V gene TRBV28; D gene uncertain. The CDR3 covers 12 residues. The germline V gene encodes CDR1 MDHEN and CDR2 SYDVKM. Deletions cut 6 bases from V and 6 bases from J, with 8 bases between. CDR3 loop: CASSAYDEKLFF. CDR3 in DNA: TGTGCCAGCAGCGCGTACGATGAAAAACTGTTTTTT.

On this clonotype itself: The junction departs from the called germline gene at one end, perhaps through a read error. The CDR3, as DNA: TGCAGCGTTGAAGAGGGGACAGGGACCTCCTACGATCAGTACTTC. Translation gives CSVEEGTGTSYDQYF. The chain uses TRBV29-1 and TRBJ2-7; TRBD1 agrees at 9 bases. Germline CDR1 reads SQVTM; CDR2 reads ANQGSEA. The CDR3 loop spans 15 amino acids.